This paragraph covers one T cell receptor beta chain sequence. Antigen: not known. This entry comes from a study of human versus mouse CDR3 diversity and MHC coevolution. Study-level results: Clonal inequality was lowest in most of the three human donors. By iCHAO1, human TCR beta clonotypes numbered about 1.6 million, the most. Human CDR3s averaged more deletions and insertions than mouse CDR3s.

Naive CD4 T cells were sorted as CD45RO-negative, CD62L-positive. Some clones are missing from TCRdb's copy, which holds only in-frame ones; the method was immunoSEQ multiplex PCR. Here the sample spans over 60,000 clones, 85% to 95% being singletons. The CDR3 has 14 residues. J gave up 2 bases and V 9 bases, and 6 bases lay outside the gene matches. Germline V gene sequence: CDR1 SGHRS, CDR2 YFSETQ. The chain combines TRBV5-1 with TRBJ2-1; 9 bases fit TRBD1. The clonotype was recovered from a person aged 30-70 years in good health. Sequenced input: naive CD4+ T cells from blood. Documented subset: CD45RO-negative CD62L-positive naive CD4 T cells. The CDR3 sequence is CATATGGTYNEQFF. The CDR3 nucleotides read TGCGCCACCGCGACAGGGGGTACCTACAATGAGCAGTTCTTC.